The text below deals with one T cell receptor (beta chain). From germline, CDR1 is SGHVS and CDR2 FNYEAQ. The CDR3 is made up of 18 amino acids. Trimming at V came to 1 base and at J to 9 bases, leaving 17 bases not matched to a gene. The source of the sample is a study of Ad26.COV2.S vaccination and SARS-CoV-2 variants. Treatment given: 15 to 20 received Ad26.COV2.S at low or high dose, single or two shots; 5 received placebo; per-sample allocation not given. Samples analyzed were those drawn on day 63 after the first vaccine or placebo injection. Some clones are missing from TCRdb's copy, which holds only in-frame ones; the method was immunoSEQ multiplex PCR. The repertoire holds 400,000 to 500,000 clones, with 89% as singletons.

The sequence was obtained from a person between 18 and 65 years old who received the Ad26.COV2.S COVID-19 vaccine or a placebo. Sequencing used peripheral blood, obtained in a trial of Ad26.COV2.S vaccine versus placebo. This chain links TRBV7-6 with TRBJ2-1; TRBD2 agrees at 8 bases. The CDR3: CASSLVGRGAAGMSEQFF. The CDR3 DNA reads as TGTGCCAGCAGCTTAGTTGGGCGGGGGGCAGCGGGGATGAGTGAGCAGTTCTTC.